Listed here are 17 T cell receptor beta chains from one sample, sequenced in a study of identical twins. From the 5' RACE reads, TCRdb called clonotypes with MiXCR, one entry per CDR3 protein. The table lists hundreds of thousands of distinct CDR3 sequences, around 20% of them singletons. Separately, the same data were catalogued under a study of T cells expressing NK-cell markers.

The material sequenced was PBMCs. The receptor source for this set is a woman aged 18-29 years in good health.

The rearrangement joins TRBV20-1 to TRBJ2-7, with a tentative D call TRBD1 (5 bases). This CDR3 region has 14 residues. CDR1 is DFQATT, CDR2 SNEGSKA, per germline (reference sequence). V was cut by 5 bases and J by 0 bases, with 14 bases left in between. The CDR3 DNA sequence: TGCAGTGCTTCACGACCCGACAGCTCCTACGAGCAGTACTTC. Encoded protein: CSASRPDSSYEQYF.

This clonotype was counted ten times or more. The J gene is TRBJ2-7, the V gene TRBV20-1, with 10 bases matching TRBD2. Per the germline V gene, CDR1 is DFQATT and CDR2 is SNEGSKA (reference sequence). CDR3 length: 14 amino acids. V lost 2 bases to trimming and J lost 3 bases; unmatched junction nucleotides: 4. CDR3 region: CSARSSGGGYEQYF. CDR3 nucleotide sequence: TGCAGTGCTAGAAGCAGCGGGGGGGGCTACGAGCAGTACTTC.

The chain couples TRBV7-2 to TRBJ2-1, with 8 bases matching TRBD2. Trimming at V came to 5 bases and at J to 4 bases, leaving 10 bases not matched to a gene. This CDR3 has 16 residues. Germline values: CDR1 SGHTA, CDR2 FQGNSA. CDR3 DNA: TGTGCCAGCAGCCCGCGGAGTCAGCGGGAGTACAATGAGCAGTTCTTC. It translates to CASSPRSQREYNEQFF.

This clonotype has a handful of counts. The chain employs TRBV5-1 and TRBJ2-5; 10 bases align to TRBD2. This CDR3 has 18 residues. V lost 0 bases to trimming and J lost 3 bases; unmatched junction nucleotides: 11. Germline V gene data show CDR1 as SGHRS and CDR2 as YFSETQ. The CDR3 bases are TGCGCCAGCAGCTTGGGTATAGGGCTAGCGGGGGAAGAAGAGACCCAGTACTTC. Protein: CASSLGIGLAGEEETQYF.

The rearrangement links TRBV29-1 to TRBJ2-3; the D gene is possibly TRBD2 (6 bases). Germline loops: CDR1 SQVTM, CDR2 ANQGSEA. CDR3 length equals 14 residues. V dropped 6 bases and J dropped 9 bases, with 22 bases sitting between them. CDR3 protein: CSVHLLASGLTQYF. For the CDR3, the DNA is TGCAGCGTGCACCTACTAGCTTCGGGGTTGACGCAGTATTTT.

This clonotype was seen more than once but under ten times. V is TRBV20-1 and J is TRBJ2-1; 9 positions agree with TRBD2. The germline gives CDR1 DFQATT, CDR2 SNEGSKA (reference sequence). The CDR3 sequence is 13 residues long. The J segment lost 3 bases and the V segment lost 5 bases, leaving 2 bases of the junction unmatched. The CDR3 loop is CSAPTSGYNEQFF. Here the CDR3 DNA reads TGCAGTGCTCCGACTAGCGGCTACAATGAGCAGTTCTTC.

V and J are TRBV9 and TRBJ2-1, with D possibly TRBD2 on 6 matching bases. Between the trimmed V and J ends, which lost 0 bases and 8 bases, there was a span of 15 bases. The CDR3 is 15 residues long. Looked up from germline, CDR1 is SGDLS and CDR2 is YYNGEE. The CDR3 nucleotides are TGTGCCAGCAGCGTAGATAGCTGGGGACTCGATGAGCAGTTCTTC. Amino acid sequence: CASSVDSWGLDEQFF.

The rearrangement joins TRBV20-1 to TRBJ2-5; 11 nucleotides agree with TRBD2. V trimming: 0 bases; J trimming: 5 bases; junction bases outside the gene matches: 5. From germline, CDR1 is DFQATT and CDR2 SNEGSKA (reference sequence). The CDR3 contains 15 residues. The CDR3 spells CSARDPASGGETQYF. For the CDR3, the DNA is TGCAGTGCTAGAGATCCCGCTAGCGGGGGGGAGACCCAGTACTTC.

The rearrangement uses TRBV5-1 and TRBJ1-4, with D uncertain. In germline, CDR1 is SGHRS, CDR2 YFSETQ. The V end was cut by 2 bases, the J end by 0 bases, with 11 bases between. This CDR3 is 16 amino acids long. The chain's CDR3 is CASSFERVATNEKLFF. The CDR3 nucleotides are TGCGCCAGCAGCTTCGAAAGGGTTGCAACTAATGAAAAACTGTTTTTT.

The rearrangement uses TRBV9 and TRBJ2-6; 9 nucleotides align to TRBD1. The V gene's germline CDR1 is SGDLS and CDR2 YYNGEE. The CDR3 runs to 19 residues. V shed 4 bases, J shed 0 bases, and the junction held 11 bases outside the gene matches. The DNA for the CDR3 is TGTGCCAGCAGCCGACTCTCGACGGGACAGGGCTCTGGGGCCAACGTCCTGACTTTC. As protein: CASSRLSTGQGSGANVLTF.

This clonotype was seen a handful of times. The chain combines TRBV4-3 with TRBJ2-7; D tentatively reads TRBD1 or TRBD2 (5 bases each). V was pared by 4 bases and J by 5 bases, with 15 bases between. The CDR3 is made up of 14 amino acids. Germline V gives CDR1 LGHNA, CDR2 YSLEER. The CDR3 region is CASSPNSGRNEQYF. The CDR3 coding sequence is TGCGCCAGCAGCCCTAATTCGGGACGAAACGAGCAGTACTTC.

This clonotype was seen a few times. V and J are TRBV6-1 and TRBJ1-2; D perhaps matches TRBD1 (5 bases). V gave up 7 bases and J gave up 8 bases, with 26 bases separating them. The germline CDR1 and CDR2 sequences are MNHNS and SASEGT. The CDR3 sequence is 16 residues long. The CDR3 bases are TGTGCCAGCACCTTTCGATCGGGACGGGAGTCTTGGGGCTACACCTTC. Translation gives CASTFRSGRESWGYTF.

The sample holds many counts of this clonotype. CDR3 loop: CASSPAIAETQYF. CDR3 DNA sequence: TGTGCCAGTAGCCCCGCGATAGCCGAGACCCAGTACTTC. The chain links TRBV12-3 or TRBV12-4 to TRBJ2-5; D unresolved. Deletions cut 9 bases from V and 5 bases from J, with 16 bases between. This CDR3 region has 13 residues.

The CDR3 region is CASSLEPLAYNEQFF. In DNA form, the CDR3 reads TGTGCCAGCAGCTTGGAGCCCTTAGCCTACAATGAGCAGTTCTTC. J is TRBJ2-1 and V is TRBV5-4; no clear D gene. V lost 0 bases to trimming and J lost 2 bases, with 9 bases between them. Germline lookup yields CDR1 SGHNT and CDR2 YYREEE (reference sequence). CDR3 length: 15 residues.

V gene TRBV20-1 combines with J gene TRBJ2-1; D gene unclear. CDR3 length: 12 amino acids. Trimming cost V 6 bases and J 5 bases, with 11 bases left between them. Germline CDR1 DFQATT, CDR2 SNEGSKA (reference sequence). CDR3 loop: CSATFQNNEQFF. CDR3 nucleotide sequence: TGCAGTGCCACCTTTCAGAACAATGAGCAGTTCTTC.

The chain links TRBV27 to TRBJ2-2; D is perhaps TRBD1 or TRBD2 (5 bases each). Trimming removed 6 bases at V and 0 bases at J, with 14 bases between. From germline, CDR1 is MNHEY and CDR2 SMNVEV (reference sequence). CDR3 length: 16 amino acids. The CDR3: CASSPGLLPNTGELFF. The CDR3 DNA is TGTGCCAGCAGCCCGGGGCTCCTCCCGAACACCGGGGAGCTGTTTTTT.

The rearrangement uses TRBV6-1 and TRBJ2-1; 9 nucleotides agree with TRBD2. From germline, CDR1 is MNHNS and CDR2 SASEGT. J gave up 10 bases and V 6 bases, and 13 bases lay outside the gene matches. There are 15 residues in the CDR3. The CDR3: CASRRRSGGEGEQFF. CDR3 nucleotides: TGTGCCAGCAGACGACGTAGCGGGGGAGAAGGGGAGCAGTTCTTC.